These 5 T cell receptor beta chains came from one sample sequenced in a study of breast tumors, draining lymph nodes, adjacent tissues. In TCRdb, the multiplex PCR reads were re-called with MiXCR into one record per CDR3 protein. The profile shows some 7,600 distinct CDR3 sequences, about 76% of them singletons. The sample comprised tumor-adjacent breast tissue. These receptors came from a female donor with breast cancer. Some clones in this sample may be carry-over from other donors' samples.

This chain's CDR3 is CAISDETSYEQYF. CDR3 nucleotides: TGTGCCATCAGTGACGAGACTAGCTACGAGCAGTACTTC. This chain joins TRBV10-3 and TRBJ2-7, with TRBD2 as a possible D gene (6 bases). With 3 bases removed from V and 3 bases from J, the gap between germline ends came to 9 bases. The CDR3 has 13 residues. Per the germline V gene, CDR1 is ENHRY and CDR2 is SYGVKD.

The gene calls are TRBV2 and TRBJ2-5; D is tentatively TRBD1 or TRBD2 (5 bases each). V was clipped by 4 bases and J by 5 bases, with 14 bases between them. CDR1 is SNHLY and CDR2 is FYNNEI in the germline V gene. The CDR3 is 14 amino acids. The CDR3 protein is CASSAPGGRETQYF. Here the CDR3 DNA reads TGTGCCAGCAGTGCCCCTGGGGGTCGGGAGACCCAGTACTTC.

In this sample, this clonotype is medium-sized. The V and J genes are TRBV12-3 or TRBV12-4 and TRBJ2-1; 8 positions agree with TRBD1. J gave up 0 bases and V 4 bases, and 2 bases lay outside the gene matches. The CDR3 has 15 residues. CDR3 loop: CASSYTGGSYNEQFF. The CDR3 nucleotides are TGTGCCAGCAGTTACACAGGGGGCTCCTACAATGAGCAGTTCTTC.

In its sample, this clonotype was seen many times. This rearrangement joins TRBV28 to TRBJ1-4; D is uncertain. The CDR3 sequence is 14 residues long. V gave up 2 bases and J gave up 6 bases, with 10 bases separating them. Germline V gene sequence: CDR1 MDHEN, CDR2 SYDVKM. The CDR3 nucleotides are TGTGCCAGCAGTTTAGGCGGGGAGGATGAAAAACTGTTTTTT. Amino acid sequence: CASSLGGEDEKLFF.

This chain uses TRBV14 with TRBJ2-7; possibly TRBD1 or TRBD2 for D (5 bases each). Germline loops: CDR1 SGHDN, CDR2 FVKESK. V shed 0 bases and J shed 1 base, with 13 bases lying between them. The CDR3 has 16 residues. CDR3 nucleotides: TGTGCCAGCAGCCAAGAATCGGGAACAGGATCCTACGAGCAGTACTTC. Residues: CASSQESGTGSYEQYF.